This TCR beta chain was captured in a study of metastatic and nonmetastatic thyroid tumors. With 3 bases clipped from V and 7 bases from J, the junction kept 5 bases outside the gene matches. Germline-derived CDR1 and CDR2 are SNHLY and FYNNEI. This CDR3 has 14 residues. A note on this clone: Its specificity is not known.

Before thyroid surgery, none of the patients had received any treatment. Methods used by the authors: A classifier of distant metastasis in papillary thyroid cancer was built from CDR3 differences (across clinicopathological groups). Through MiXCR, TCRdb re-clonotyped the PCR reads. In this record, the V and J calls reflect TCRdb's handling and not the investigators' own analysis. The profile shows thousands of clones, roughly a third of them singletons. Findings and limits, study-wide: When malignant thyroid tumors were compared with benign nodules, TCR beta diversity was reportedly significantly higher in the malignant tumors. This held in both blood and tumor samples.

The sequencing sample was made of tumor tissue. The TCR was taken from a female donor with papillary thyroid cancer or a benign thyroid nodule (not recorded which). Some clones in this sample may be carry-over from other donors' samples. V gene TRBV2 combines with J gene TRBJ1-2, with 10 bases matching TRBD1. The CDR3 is CASSDRRQGAGYTF. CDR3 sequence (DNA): TGTGCCAGCAGTGACCGGAGACAGGGGGCTGGCTACACCTTC.